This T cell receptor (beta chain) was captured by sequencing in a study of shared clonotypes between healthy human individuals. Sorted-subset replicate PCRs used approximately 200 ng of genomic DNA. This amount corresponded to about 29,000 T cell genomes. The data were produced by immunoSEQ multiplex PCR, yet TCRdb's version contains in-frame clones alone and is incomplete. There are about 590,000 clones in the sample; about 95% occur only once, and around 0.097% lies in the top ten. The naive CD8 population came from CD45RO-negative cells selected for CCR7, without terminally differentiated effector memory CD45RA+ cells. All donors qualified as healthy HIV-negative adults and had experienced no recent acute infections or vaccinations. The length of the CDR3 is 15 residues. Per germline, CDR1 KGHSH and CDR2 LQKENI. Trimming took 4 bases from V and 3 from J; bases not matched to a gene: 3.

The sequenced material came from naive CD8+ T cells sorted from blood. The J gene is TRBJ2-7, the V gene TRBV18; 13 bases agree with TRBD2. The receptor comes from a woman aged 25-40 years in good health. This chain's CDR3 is CASSLGLAGDYEQYF. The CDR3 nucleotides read TGTGCCAGCTCACTAGGACTAGCGGGAGACTACGAGCAGTACTTC.